The entry below gives a single T cell receptor (beta chain) sequence along with its context. The method was immunoSEQ multiplex PCR; TCRdb's version includes in-frame clones alone and lacks a portion of them. The data hold 150,000 to 200,000 clones, with about 93% observed a single time. The entry originates in a study of control samples from healthy donors and cancer patients. Material for sequencing was blood. The receptor comes from a woman aged 60-75 years in good health.

The CDR3 bases are TGTGCCAGCAGCTTGGTTGTGAACACCGGGGAGCTGTTTTTT. Its translation: CASSLVVNTGELFF. This chain links TRBV5-4 with TRBJ2-2; D uncertain. Deletions cut 0 bases from V and 1 base from J, with 4 bases between. The germline CDR1 and CDR2 sequences are SGHNT and YYREEE (reference sequence). This CDR3 comprises 14 residues. Full variable domain (rest looked up from reference TRBV5-4 and TRBJ2-2): ETGVTQSPTHLIKTRGQQVTLRCSSQSGHNTVSWYQQALGQGPQFIFQYYREEENGRGNFPPRFSGLQFPNYSSELNVNALELDDSALYLCASSLVVNTGELFFGEGSRLTVL.